Each of the 21 T cell receptor beta chains below was sequenced from the same sample in a study of cytomegalovirus exposure and HLA in healthy donors. PCR involved 60 Vbeta and 13 Jbeta primers. Clones were sequenced by immunoSEQ multiplex PCR, and TCRdb holds only the in-frame ones, with some missing. The sample includes about 54,000 clones. The specimen was PBMCs. The receptors here all came from a woman between 35 and 50 years old in good health and CMV-seronegative.

V is TRBV5-8 and J is TRBJ2-7; 7 positions agree with TRBD1. Germline CDR1 is SGHTS and CDR2 is YDEGEE. Germline trimming cut 3 bases from V and 0 bases from J; bases unmatched to any gene: 9. CDR3 length: 16 residues. CDR3 region: CASSYPTGPSSYEQYF. The DNA of the CDR3 is TGTGCCAGCAGCTACCCGACAGGGCCTAGCTCCTACGAGCAGTACTTC.

The chain employs TRBV2 and TRBJ1-2; TRBD1 agrees at 9 bases. Germline-derived CDR1 and CDR2 are SNHLY and FYNNEI. After removal of 6 bases from V and 4 bases from J, the junction contained 12 bases not matched to a gene. CDR3 length equals 16 residues. In nucleotides, the CDR3 is TGTGCCAGCAGGCTCCGGACAGGGGCTTACCCCTATGGCTACACCTTC. Its protein is CASRLRTGAYPYGYTF.

V is TRBV28 and J is TRBJ2-5, with a possible D match to TRBD1 (5 bases). TRBJ2-7 explains the end of the DNA better; the J call may be wrong. The CDR3 runs to 14 residues. In germline, CDR1 is MDHEN, CDR2 SYDVKM. The DNA for the CDR3 is TGTGCCAGCGGCCCCGGTGACAGTCCGCTCGAGCAGTACTTC. Residues: CASGPGDSPLEQYF.

V and J are TRBV18 and TRBJ2-7; 8 bases fit TRBD1. The junction had 8 bases not matched to a gene; V was cut back by 4 bases and J by 6 bases. The CDR3 has 14 residues. Germline V gives CDR1 KGHSH, CDR2 LQKENI. CDR3: CASSLSDREGEQYF. The CDR3 nucleotides read TGTGCCAGCTCACTATCGGACAGGGAAGGCGAGCAGTACTTC.

The V and J genes are TRBV6-1 and TRBJ2-4; D is undetermined. This CDR3 has 15 amino acids. V dropped 1 base and J dropped 10 bases, with 17 bases sitting between them. The germline gives CDR1 MNHNS, CDR2 SASEGT. The CDR3: CASSEDLRSGGIQYF. CDR3 bases: TGTGCCAGCAGTGAAGACCTAAGGTCGGGTGGGATTCAGTACTTC.

The rearrangement links TRBV19 to TRBJ2-7, with TRBD1 matching over 8 bases. The CDR3 extends over 14 amino acids. V was pared by 3 bases and J by 2 bases, with 3 bases of the junction left unmatched. Per germline, CDR1 LNHDA and CDR2 SQIVND (reference sequence). CDR3 amino acids: CASSMAGGPYEQYF. The CDR3, as DNA: TGTGCCAGTAGTATGGCAGGGGGCCCCTACGAGCAGTACTTC.

The gene calls are TRBV2 and TRBJ2-5; perhaps TRBD1 as D (6 bases). The germline V gene has CDR1 SNHLY and CDR2 FYNNEI. Trimming took 8 bases from V and 3 from J, leaving 16 bases between them. This CDR3 contains 14 residues. The CDR3 nucleotides read TGTGCCAGCCTAGATGCCAGGGGCGAAGAGACCCAGTACTTC. This gives the protein CASLDARGEETQYF.

The CDR3 reads CASSPRGLAGGNEQFF. CDR3 coding DNA: TGTGCCAGCAGCCCGAGGGGACTAGCGGGAGGAAATGAGCAGTTCTTC. V gene TRBV7-9 combines with J gene TRBJ2-1; 15 nucleotides align to TRBD2. This CDR3 is 16 amino acids long. In germline, CDR1 is SEHNR, CDR2 FQNEAQ (reference sequence). V was pared by 5 bases and J by 7 bases, with 6 bases of the junction left unmatched. The full variable domain, in which reference TRBV7-9 and TRBJ2-1 provide the parts outside the CDR3, is DTGVSQNPRHKITKRGQNVTFRCDPISEHNRLYWYRQTLGQGPEFLTYFQNEAQLEKSRLLSDRFSAERPKGSFSTLEIQRTEQGDSAMYLCASSPRGLAGGNEQFFGPGTRLTVL.

The chain uses TRBV4-1 and TRBJ2-3; D gene ambiguous. Per the germline V gene, CDR1 is MGHRA and CDR2 is YSYEKL. V lost 0 bases, J lost 2 bases, and 6 bases lay in between. This CDR3 is built from 14 residues. CDR3 sequence reads: CASSQDTVTDTQYF. The CDR3 bases are TGCGCCAGCAGCCAAGATACGGTCACAGATACGCAGTATTTT.

The rearrangement links TRBV5-1 to TRBJ2-7; D is unclear. Per the germline V gene, CDR1 is SGHRS and CDR2 is YFSETQ. CDR3 length equals 11 residues. Trimming shortened V by 3 bases and J by 5 bases, and 6 bases separated the two germline ends. The CDR3 reads CASSYENEQYF. The DNA for the CDR3 is TGCGCCAGCAGCTATGAGAACGAGCAGTACTTC.

The chain has TRBV7-3 and TRBJ2-3; the D is unclear. Germline V gives CDR1 SGHTA, CDR2 FQGTGA. This CDR3 comprises 15 residues. Trimming removed 0 bases from V and 0 bases from J, with 7 bases in between. The CDR3 coding sequence is TGTGCCAGCAGCTTAACGGCCGGGAGCACAGATACGCAGTATTTT. Its translation: CASSLTAGSTDTQYF.

The V call is TRBV6-1, the J call TRBJ2-7, with TRBD2 identical over 10 bases. V was clipped by 10 bases and J by 6 bases; unmatched bases: 6. CDR1 and CDR2 (germline): MNHNS, SASEGT. The CDR3 loop spans 12 amino acids. The CDR3, as DNA: TGTGCCACGGGACTAGCGCCAACCGAGCAGTACTTC. Its translation: CATGLAPTEQYF.

V usage is TRBV28 and J usage is TRBJ2-2; the match to TRBD2 covers 8 bases. Trimming cost V 6 bases and J 0 bases; bases outside gene matches: 9. CDR1 and CDR2 from the germline V gene are MDHEN and SYDVKM. CDR3 size: 17 residues. CDR3 in amino acids: CASSLGSGITNTGELFF. The CDR3 nucleotides are TGTGCCAGCAGCCTGGGTAGCGGGATTACGAACACCGGGGAGCTGTTTTTT. The variable domain in full, completed from reference TRBV28 and TRBJ2-2, reads DVKVTQSSRYLVKRTGEKVFLECVQDMDHENMFWYRQDPGLGLRLIYFSYDVKMKEKGDIPEGYSVSREKKERFSLILESASTNQTSMYLCASSLGSGITNTGELFFGEGSRLTVL.

The rearrangement joins TRBV7-6 to TRBJ1-5; 10 bases fit TRBD1. Germline V CDR1 and CDR2: SGHVS, FNYEAQ. The length of the CDR3 is 15 residues. Germline trimming cut 4 bases from V and 7 bases from J; bases unmatched to any gene: 7. The CDR3 DNA follows: TGTGCCAGCAGCTCGACAGGGGGCCCTGGGCAGCCCCAGCATTTT. It codes for CASSSTGGPGQPQHF.

This chain uses TRBV30 with TRBJ2-3; TRBD2 aligns across 12 bases. The V gene end was trimmed by 1 base and the J gene end by 7 bases; junction bases not matched to a gene: 6. The V gene's germline CDR1 is GTSNPN and CDR2 SVGIG (reference sequence). The CDR3 covers 15 residues. The DNA for the CDR3 is TGTGCCTGGAGTGAGGCTAGCGGGGGGGCCCATACGCAGTATTTT. Protein product: CAWSEASGGAHTQYF.

The chain employs TRBV11-3 and TRBJ2-3, with D perhaps matching TRBD2 (7 bases). The germline V gene has CDR1 SGHNT and CDR2 YENEEA. V shed 4 bases and J shed 1 base, with 21 bases lying between them. This CDR3 comprises 18 residues. The CDR3 sequence is CASSSLPRRGGGTDTQYF. CDR3 sequence (DNA): TGTGCCAGCAGCTCATTACCCAGAAGGGGGGGAGGCACAGATACGCAGTATTTT.

The rearrangement uses TRBV30 and TRBJ2-2, with TRBD2 matching 9 bases. V lost 5 bases to trimming and J lost 1 base; unmatched junction nucleotides: 17. The CDR3 consists of 19 residues. Per the germline V gene, CDR1 is GTSNPN and CDR2 is SVGIG (reference sequence). CDR3 DNA sequence: TGTGCCTGGTCCCTTTGGTTAATAGCGGGAGAACTGAACACCGGGGAGCTGTTTTTT. Its protein product is CAWSLWLIAGELNTGELFF. Variable domain in full (rest from reference TRBV30 and TRBJ2-2): SQTIHQWPATLVQPVGSPLSLECTVEGTSNPNLYWYRQAAGRGLQLLFYSVGIGQISSEVPQNLSASRPQDRQFILSSKKLLLSDSGFYLCAWSLWLIAGELNTGELFFGEGSRLTVL.

The chain couples TRBV10-1 to TRBJ1-5, with 8 positions matching TRBD1. Per the germline V gene, CDR1 is WNHNN and CDR2 is SYGVQD (reference sequence). V shed 2 bases and J 6 bases; nucleotides not matched to a gene: 6. The CDR3 runs 15 residues. As DNA, the CDR3 is TGCGCCAGCAGTGAGCCGCAGGGGGCTTTTCAGCCCCAGCATTTT. Encoded protein: CASSEPQGAFQPQHF.

The CDR3 DNA reads as TGCGCCAGCAGCCGGGCGGACAGCGTCGAAAACATTCAGTACTTC. Translated: CASSRADSVENIQYF. The chain uses TRBV4-3 and TRBJ2-4; TRBD1 might be the D (6 bases). The germline V and J ends were trimmed by 4 bases and 5 bases, with 15 bases remaining between them. Germline V lookup: CDR1 LGHNA, CDR2 YSLEER. This CDR3 region has 15 residues.

The chain uses TRBV10-3 and TRBJ2-7; 7 nucleotides match TRBD1. The J segment lost 6 bases and the V segment lost 11 bases, leaving 16 bases of the junction unmatched. CDR1 is ENHRY, CDR2 SYGVKD, per germline. The CDR3 consists of 14 residues. The DNA for the CDR3 is TGTGCCTCCTCGACCGGGACAGCGTTTCGCGAGCAGTACTTC. This gives the protein CASSTGTAFREQYF.

The chain links TRBV19 to TRBJ2-7; a weak D match, TRBD2 (7 bases). V dropped 4 bases and J dropped 3 bases, with 22 bases sitting between them. The CDR3 is made up of 17 amino acids. The germline V gene has CDR1 LNHDA and CDR2 SQIVND (reference sequence). CDR3 amino acids: CASSTQVGGGTYYEQYF. The CDR3 DNA reads as TGTGCCAGTAGTACGCAAGTAGGGGGGGGGACCTACTACGAGCAGTACTTC.